These 14 T cell receptor beta chains originate from one sample sequenced in a study of neurological immune-mediated disorders. A single record per CDR3 protein comes from TCRdb applying MiXCR to the 5' RACE reads. The sample yields more than 35,000 distinct CDR3 sequences, around 6% seen once. Input material: CD4+ T cells from blood. These receptors came from a middle-aged woman in good health.

Many counts were recorded for this clonotype. The rearrangement links TRBV7-2 to TRBJ2-7; 9 bases fit TRBD2. The length of the CDR3 is 13 residues. J was trimmed by 4 bases and V by 5 bases; bases with no gene match: 3. Germline V gene lookup returns CDR1 SGHTA and CDR2 FQGNSA. The CDR3 nucleotides are TGTGCCAGCAGCCGGACTAGCGAGTACGAGCAGTACTTC. Its protein product is CASSRTSEYEQYF.

This clonotype showed up many times. The chain couples TRBV7-3 to TRBJ2-2; D is unclear. V dropped 2 bases and J dropped 1 base, with 11 bases sitting between them. Germline V gives CDR1 SGHTA, CDR2 FQGTGA. The length of the CDR3 is 16 residues. The DNA of the CDR3 is TGTGCCAGCAGCTTAGATTCGGTTTTGAACACCGGGGAGCTGTTTTTT. This translates into CASSLDSVLNTGELFF.

This clonotype came up many times. The chain recombines TRBV5-1 with TRBJ2-1, with 13 bases lining up with TRBD2. In germline, CDR1 is SGHRS, CDR2 YFSETQ. Trimming removed 6 bases from V and 5 bases from J; junction bases left unmatched: 2. The CDR3 sequence is 14 residues long. The CDR3 spells CASKGLAGNNEQFF. CDR3 DNA: TGCGCCAGCAAGGGACTAGCGGGAAACAATGAGCAGTTCTTC.

This clonotype showed up many times. The chain links TRBV9 to TRBJ1-2; 7 positions agree with TRBD1. Losses at the gene ends were 4 bases for V and 4 bases for J; bases not matched to a gene: 13. Germline CDR1 and CDR2: SGDLS and YYNGEE. CDR3 length equals 16 residues. Here the CDR3 reads CASSLGPGQTIYGYTF. DNA for the CDR3: TGTGCCAGCAGCCTCGGCCCGGGACAGACGATCTATGGCTACACCTTC.

In this sample, this clonotype turned up many times. This chain uses TRBV5-1 with TRBJ2-7; the D call may be TRBD1 or TRBD2 (5 bases each). Trimming shortened V by 3 bases and J by 3 bases, and 16 bases separated the two germline ends. The CDR3 length is 15 residues. The V gene's germline CDR1 is SGHRS and CDR2 YFSETQ. CDR3 nucleotide sequence: TGCGCCAGCAGCTCAACAAGAGGGGTTGGCTACGAGCAGTACTTC. Residues: CASSSTRGVGYEQYF.

This clonotype was seen ten or more times. This rearrangement joins TRBV7-2 to TRBJ2-5; possibly TRBD2 for D (5 bases). Germline values: CDR1 SGHTA, CDR2 FQGNSA. The length of the CDR3 is 13 residues. V lost 1 base, J lost 5 bases, and 8 bases lay in between. CDR3 protein: CASSLGSGETQYF. DNA of the CDR3: TGTGCCAGCAGCTTAGGTTCGGGGGAGACCCAGTACTTC.

This clonotype was found once. The rearrangement joins TRBV20-1 to TRBJ1-1; the D gene is possibly TRBD1 (5 bases). CDR1 is DFQATT and CDR2 is SNEGSKA in the germline V gene (reference sequence). V lost 1 base and J 2 bases, leaving 11 bases between the germline ends. The CDR3 runs 14 residues. This CDR3 reads CSARGGVPNTEAFF. CDR3 nucleotides: TGCAGTGCTAGAGGGGGGGTGCCAAACACTGAAGCTTTCTTT.

This clonotype occurred many times. The chain employs TRBV29-1 and TRBJ2-1; D not resolved. CDR1 is SQVTM and CDR2 is ANQGSEA in the germline V gene. V lost 3 bases, J lost 6 bases, and 6 bases lay in between. The length of the CDR3 is 11 residues. CDR3 protein: CSVDKGNEQFF. The CDR3, as DNA: TGCAGCGTTGACAAAGGCAATGAGCAGTTCTTC.

The table lists this clonotype with many counts. The rearrangement links TRBV6-5 to TRBJ2-6; the D is unclear. This CDR3 has 13 amino acids. V lost 10 bases, J lost 2 bases, and 9 bases lay in between. The germline gives CDR1 MNHEY, CDR2 SVGAGI. The CDR3 here is CATSITGANVLTF. CDR3 in DNA: TGTGCCACTTCAATAACTGGGGCCAACGTCCTGACTTTC.

Ten or more counts support this clonotype. V usage is TRBV7-2 and J usage is TRBJ2-7; D remains unclear. Germline V gene lookup returns CDR1 SGHTA and CDR2 FQGNSA. The CDR3 is 13 residues long. V was trimmed by 3 bases and J by 9 bases, leaving 15 bases between them. The CDR3 spells CASSFYLGFGQYF. The CDR3 nucleotides are TGTGCCAGCAGCTTTTATTTGGGTTTCGGGCAGTACTTC.

This clonotype was detected ten times or more. The genes are TRBV7-6 and TRBJ1-4; D is possibly TRBD1 (5 bases). The germline CDR1 and CDR2 sequences are SGHVS and FNYEAQ. V lost 5 bases and J lost 8, with 18 bases in between. This CDR3 is 15 amino acids long. The CDR3 loop reads CASSQAPNGGEKLFF. The CDR3 nucleotides read TGTGCCAGCAGCCAAGCGCCAAACGGGGGAGAAAAACTGTTTTTT.

This clonotype has a count of ten or more. The chain is built from TRBV3-1 and TRBJ1-5; 7 positions match TRBD1. This CDR3 is 16 amino acids long. From germline, CDR1 is LGHDT and CDR2 YNNKEL (reference sequence). Trimming removed 0 bases from V and 2 bases from J; junction bases left unmatched: 4. DNA for the CDR3: TGTGCCAGCAGCCAAGATGCAGGGGGGGGCAATCAGCCCCAGCATTTT. Protein product: CASSQDAGGGNQPQHF.

This clonotype has at least ten counts. J is TRBJ1-4 and V is TRBV29-1; no firm D call. V dropped 3 bases and J dropped 8 bases, with 13 bases sitting between them. The CDR3 runs 13 residues. Germline values: CDR1 SQVTM, CDR2 ANQGSEA. CDR3 sequence reads: CSVEAGVGEKLFF. The DNA of the CDR3 is TGCAGCGTTGAGGCCGGGGTTGGCGAAAAACTGTTTTTT.

This clonotype was found many times. The chain uses TRBV18 and TRBJ2-5, with 10 bases matching TRBD2. V lost 8 bases and J lost 4; bases outside the gene matches: 13. The CDR3 covers 16 residues. Germline CDR1 and CDR2: KGHSH and LQKENI. The CDR3 here is CASAQGLAGVGETQYF. The CDR3 DNA reads TGTGCCAGCGCTCAAGGGCTAGCGGGAGTTGGAGAGACCCAGTACTTC.